This T cell receptor beta chain was sequenced for a study of blood T cell repertoires in COVID-19. Here immunoSEQ multiplex PCR was the method, and the copy in TCRdb shows in-frame clones only, minus some. In the table there are approximately 72,000 clones, about four fifths of which are singletons. This receptor was taken from a man aged 50 or older with active COVID-19. The sample comprised peripheral blood.

The CDR3 spells CASSYSRQGATDTQYF. The CDR3 DNA reads as TGTGCCAGCAGTTACTCCCGACAGGGGGCGACAGATACGCAGTATTTT. V usage is TRBV6-5 and J usage is TRBJ2-3; 10 positions match TRBD1. With 0 bases clipped from V and 3 bases from J, the junction kept 3 bases outside the gene matches. This CDR3 is built from 16 residues. Germline V CDR1 and CDR2: MNHEY, SVGAGI.